These T cell receptor beta chains were read from a single sample in a study of T cell changes during pregnancy in multiple sclerosis. This table comes from immunoSEQ multiplex PCR, and its TCRdb copy is limited to in-frame clones, with some not included. The sample consists of 45,000 or so clones, approximately 90% of them appearing once. The starting material was CD8+ T cells from peripheral blood mononuclear cells, obtained in the second trimester of pregnancy. Source of these receptors: a female donor with multiple sclerosis, enrolled in a pregnancy study. Each CDR3 is given with its conserved first and last residue. D genes are given only for firm matches. The listing skips clone size in some rows; elsewhere it reads once, few, many or a size class.

j_call d_call clone_size v_call cdr3_nt cdr3_aa
TRBJ2-7 NA NA TRBV9 TGTGCCAGCAGTCAGGGGTCGGGTGGGGGGGCCGAGCAGTACTTC CASSQGSGGGAEQYF
TRBJ2-1 NA once TRBV9 TGTGCCAGCAGCGTTGGCAGCTCCTACAATGAGCAGTTCTTC CASSVGSSYNEQFF
TRBJ1-1 TRBD1 NA TRBV27 TGTGCCAGCAGGGAACAGGGGGCGGGGACTGAAGCTTTCTTT CASREQGAGTEAFF
TRBJ1-1 NA NA TRBV19 TGTGCCAGTAAAGAGGTTGAAGCTTTCTTT CASKEVEAFF
TRBJ1-6 TRBD1 NA TRBV7-6 TGTGCCAGCAGCAGGAACAGGGGGAGGTCCTATAATTCACCCCTCCACTTT CASSRNRGRSYNSPLHF
TRBJ1-6 NA NA TRBV12-5 TGTGCTAGTGGTTTGGTAGGCGGACTTGATTCACCCCTCCACTTT CASGLVGGLDSPLHF
TRBJ1-2 NA NA TRBV5-5 TGTGCCAGCAGCTCCGACTATCCCGGAGCTAACTATGGCTACACCTTC CASSSDYPGANYGYTF
TRBJ1-2 NA NA TRBV7-3 TGTGCCAGCAGCGCCACACAGGGAGCTAACTATGGCTACACCTTC CASSATQGANYGYTF
TRBJ1-5 NA NA TRBV27 TGTGCCAGCAGTTCGAGGCAGGGTGGGGCTTTGAACCCCCAGCATTTT CASSSRQGGALNPQHF
TRBJ1-4 NA once TRBV9 TGTGCCAGCAGCCTTGGGGGGGGAAAAGAAAAACTGTTTTTT CASSLGGGKEKLFF
TRBJ2-3 TRBD2 NA TRBV6-4 TGTGCCAGCAGTGAGACTAGCGGGGGGGCAGATACGCAGTATTTT CASSETSGGADTQYF
TRBJ2-7 TRBD2 NA TRBV2 TGTGCCAGCAGCCAAGGACTAGCGGGGGCCCACGAGCAGTACTTC CASSQGLAGAHEQYF
TRBJ2-2 NA NA TRBV18 TGTGCCAGCTCACCGCGGGACAGACCTCACGGGGAGCTGTTTTTT CASSPRDRPHGELFF
TRBJ2-1 TRBD2 medium-sized TRBV6-4 TGTGCCAGCAGTGGGACTAGCGGGGGGGCCAATGAGCAGTTCTTC CASSGTSGGANEQFF
TRBJ2-7 TRBD1 NA TRBV5-5 TGTGCCAGCAGCTTGGGACAGGGGGCAGGGAACGAGCAGTACTTC CASSLGQGAGNEQYF
TRBJ2-7 TRBD2 NA TRBV7-9 TGTGCCAGCAGCTTATTTCCCCCATCCGGGACTAGCGACTACGAGCAGTACTTC CASSLFPPSGTSDYEQYF
TRBJ2-3 TRBD2 NA TRBV14 TGTGCCAGCACGTCGGAGCGGGGTAGCACAGATACGCAGTATTTT CASTSERGSTDTQYF
TRBJ2-5 NA NA TRBV9 TGTGCCAGCAGCGCCGACTCAGCCACCAGAAGAGAGACCCAGTACTTC CASSADSATRRETQYF
TRBJ2-3 TRBD1 NA TRBV2 TGTGCCAGCATCCCGGGACAGGGGACCACAGATACGCAGTATTTT CASIPGQGTTDTQYF
TRBJ2-3 TRBD2 NA TRBV2 TGTGCCAGTGGGGAACTAGCGACAGATACGCAGTATTTT CASGELATDTQYF
TRBJ1-1 TRBD1 NA TRBV4-3 TGCGCCAGCAGCCTATCCGGGACAGGATATGAAGCTTTCTTT CASSLSGTGYEAFF
TRBJ2-3 NA NA TRBV19 TGTGCCAGTAGCGACAGAGATACGCAGTATTTT CASSDRDTQYF
TRBJ2-5 TRBD1 NA TRBV15 TGTGCCACCAGCAGAGCTTTGGCAGGGGGCCGCGAAGAGACCCAGTACTTC CATSRALAGGREETQYF
TRBJ2-3 TRBD2 NA TRBV6-1 TGTGCCAGCAGTGAAGCGAGCGGGGGGGTGTCAGATACGCAGTATTTT CASSEASGGVSDTQYF
TRBJ2-7 NA NA TRBV5-6 TGTGCCAGCAGCCGCAGAGGGCCATACGAGCAGTACTTC CASSRRGPYEQYF
TRBJ2-2 NA NA TRBV10-3 TGTGCCATCAATACAGGGACCGGGGAGCTGTTTTTT CAINTGTGELFF
TRBJ2-5 TRBD1 NA TRBV9 TGTGCCAGCAGCAGAGACAGGGGGCAAGAGACCCAGTACTTC CASSRDRGQETQYF
TRBJ2-7 NA NA TRBV5-1 TGCGCCAGCCTATACGGGGGACAGAAGACTAAATTCCCCCACTACGAGCAGTACTTC CASLYGGQKTKFPHYEQYF
TRBJ2-7 TRBD1 NA TRBV27 TGTGCCAGCAGCTCCGGGACAGGGCCCTACGAGCAGTACTTC CASSSGTGPYEQYF
TRBJ2-1 TRBD1 NA TRBV6-1 TGTGCCAGCAGTGAATCTACCGACAGGGGGCAGTACAATGAGCAGTTCTTC CASSESTDRGQYNEQFF
TRBJ2-7 NA NA TRBV7-9 TGTGCCAGCAGTATAGAGGTCCCGAACCCCTACGAGCAGTACTTC CASSIEVPNPYEQYF
TRBJ1-1 NA NA TRBV4-3 TGCGCCAGCAGCCAAAACAGGATCACTGAAGCTTTCTTT CASSQNRITEAFF
TRBJ1-1 TRBD1 NA TRBV19 TGTGCCAGTTGTTACAGGGGGGAGAACACTGAAGCTTTCTTT CASCYRGENTEAFF
TRBJ1-2 NA NA TRBV21-1 TGTGCCAGCAGCAAACCGGGACAGGAAAAAAACTATGGCTACACCTTC CASSKPGQEKNYGYTF
TRBJ2-1 NA NA TRBV4-2 TGTGCCAGCAGCCATTTCAGGTCGGATCAGTTCTTC CASSHFRSDQFF
TRBJ2-1 NA NA TRBV4-1 TGCGCCAGCAGCGCCCCGGGAGCCCCCAATGAGCAGTTCTTC CASSAPGAPNEQFF
TRBJ2-3 TRBD2 NA TRBV9 TGTGCCAGCAGCGCACCAGACAGACTAGCGGGGGGGTACACAGATACGCAGTATTTT CASSAPDRLAGGYTDTQYF
TRBJ1-1 NA NA TRBV19 TGTGCCAGTAGTCTGGGGAGCACTGAAGCTTTCTTT CASSLGSTEAFF
TRBJ2-5 TRBD2 NA TRBV7-2 TGTGCCAGCAGCCCCCGCCTAGCGGGGGGGCCTCAAGAGACCCAGTACTTC CASSPRLAGGPQETQYF
TRBJ1-4 NA NA TRBV27 TGTGCCAGCAGGTATCGGGAAAAACTGTTTTTT CASRYREKLFF
TRBJ2-7 TRBD1 NA TRBV14 TGTGCCAGCAGCCCCGGGACAGTCACCTACGAGCAGTACTTC CASSPGTVTYEQYF
TRBJ2-3 NA NA TRBV9 TGTGCCAGCAGCGTTGTTTCCGGGGATACGCAGTATTTT CASSVVSGDTQYF